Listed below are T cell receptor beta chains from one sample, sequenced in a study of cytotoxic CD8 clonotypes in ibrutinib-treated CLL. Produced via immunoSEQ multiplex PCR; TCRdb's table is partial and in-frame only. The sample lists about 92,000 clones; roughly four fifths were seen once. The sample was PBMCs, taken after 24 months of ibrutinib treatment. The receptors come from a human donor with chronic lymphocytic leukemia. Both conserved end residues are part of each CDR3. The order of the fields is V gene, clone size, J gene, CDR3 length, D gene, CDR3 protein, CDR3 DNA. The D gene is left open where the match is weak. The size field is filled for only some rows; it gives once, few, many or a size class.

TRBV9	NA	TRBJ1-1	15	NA	CASSVGQALNTEAFF	TGTGCCAGCAGCGTAGGTCAGGCCTTGAACACTGAAGCTTTCTTT
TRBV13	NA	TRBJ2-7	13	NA	CASNRRAGNEQYF	TGTGCCAGCAACCGGAGGGCTGGGAACGAGCAGTACTTC
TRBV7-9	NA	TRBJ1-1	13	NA	CASSLVRGTEAFF	TGTGCCAGCAGCTTAGTACGGGGAACTGAAGCTTTCTTT
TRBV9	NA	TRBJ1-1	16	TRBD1	CASSLRDRGQNTEAFF	TGTGCCAGCAGCCTAAGGGACAGGGGACAGAACACTGAAGCTTTCTTT
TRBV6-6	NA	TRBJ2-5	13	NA	CASSRLGKETQYF	TGTGCCAGCAGCAGACTAGGGAAAGAGACCCAGTACTTC
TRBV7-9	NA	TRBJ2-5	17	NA	CASSFRQGLRYQETQYF	TGTGCCAGCAGCTTCAGGCAGGGCCTAAGGTACCAAGAGACCCAGTACTTC
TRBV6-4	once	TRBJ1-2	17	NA	CASSEGWGLTRRYGYTF	TGTGCCAGCAGTGAGGGATGGGGGTTGACACGGAGGTATGGCTACACCTTC
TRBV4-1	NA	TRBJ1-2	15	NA	CASSQGFRVRDGYTF	TGCGCCAGCAGCCAAGGTTTCAGGGTACGAGATGGCTACACCTTC
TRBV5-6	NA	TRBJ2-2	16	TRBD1	CASSLYARGPTGELFF	TGTGCCAGCAGCTTATATGCCAGGGGGCCGACCGGGGAGCTGTTTTTT
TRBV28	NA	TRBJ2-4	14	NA	CASRTGTPKNIQYF	TGTGCCAGCAGGACCGGGACTCCCAAAAACATTCAGTACTTC
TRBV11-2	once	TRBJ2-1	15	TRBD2	CASSLALAGWDEQFF	TGTGCCAGCAGCTTAGCACTAGCGGGGTGGGATGAGCAGTTCTTC
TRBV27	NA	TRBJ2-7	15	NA	CASSPGLFRSYEQYF	TGTGCCAGCAGTCCAGGCTTGTTTAGGTCCTACGAGCAGTACTTC
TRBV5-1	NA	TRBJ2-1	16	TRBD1	CASSFYRGSTYNEQFF	TGCGCCAGCAGCTTTTACAGGGGGTCGACGTACAATGAGCAGTTCTTC
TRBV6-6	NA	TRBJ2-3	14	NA	CASSSSVEVHTQYF	TGTGCCAGCAGTTCTAGCGTTGAAGTTCATACGCAGTATTTT
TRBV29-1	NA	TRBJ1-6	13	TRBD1	CSVADRGTSPLHF	TGCAGCGTTGCGGACAGGGGTACTTCACCCCTCCACTTT